This T cell receptor beta chain was profiled in a study of T cell responses to AZD1222 COVID-19 vaccine. The protocol was immunoSEQ multiplex PCR, while the TCRdb copy is restricted to in-frame clones and leaves out a portion. The sample records 150,000 to 190,000 clones, around 87% being singletons. Here the sequenced sample was peripheral blood, taken 28 days after the second AZD1222 dose. The sequence came from an adult who received the AZD1222 COVID-19 vaccine.

The CDR3 loop reads CATSRDRVYGYTF. The CDR3 nucleotides read TGTGCCACCAGCAGAGACAGAGTTTATGGCTACACCTTC. V gene TRBV15 combines with J gene TRBJ1-2; no firm D call. CDR1 and CDR2 from the germline V gene are LNHNV and YYDKDF (reference sequence). This CDR3 has 13 amino acids. Between the trimmed V and J ends, which lost 0 bases and 5 bases, there was a span of 7 bases.